The clone carrying this TCR beta chain was seen at least ten times. Its antigen is as yet unknown. This entry is derived from a study of response to subunit inactivated influenza vaccine. Points from the study as a whole: Authors proposed each seasonal influenza vaccination draws in few new T cells.

TCRdb re-derived calls from the RT-PCR reads in MiXCR, one entry per CDR3 protein. This sample has about 520,000 distinct CDR3 sequences, with approximately 7.8% found just once. The TCR sequence derives from a man between 50 and 70 years old who received an inactivated influenza vaccine. Sequencing was performed on PBMCs from blood, taken roughly 24 months after vaccination.

This chain's CDR3 is CASSFGQGASYEQYF. The CDR3 bases are TGTGCCAGCAGTTTCGGACAGGGGGCTTCCTACGAGCAGTACTTC. This sequence joins TRBV12-3 or TRBV12-4 and TRBJ2-7; TRBD1 matches at 11 bases. The CDR3 contains 15 residues. J gave up 1 base and V 3 bases, and 2 bases lay outside the gene matches.